The 3 T cell receptor beta chains presented below share a single source sample, sequenced in a study of OX40 agonist ivuxolimab in advanced cancers. Libraries were prepared by immunoSEQ multiplex PCR; TCRdb keeps only in-frame clonotypes and omits some of them. The sample carries 80,000 or so clones, about 92% recorded once. The input for sequencing was CD4+ or CD8+ T cells sorted from blood, taken in a trial of the OX40 agonist ivuxolimab. These receptors all stem from an adult with an advanced solid tumor such as melanoma, head and neck, liver or kidney cancer.

This chain connects TRBV7-7 to TRBJ2-7; 10 bases align to TRBD1. Germline CDR1 and CDR2: SSHAT and FNYEAQ (reference sequence). The CDR3 consists of 15 residues. The V segment lost 5 bases and the J segment 2 bases; nucleotides outside the gene matches: 6. The CDR3 sequence: CASSLGDRGTYEQYF. CDR3 nucleotide sequence: TGTGCCAGCAGCCTAGGGGACAGGGGTACCTACGAGCAGTACTTC. The full variable domain, rest sourced from reference TRBV7-7 and TRBJ2-7, is GAGVSQSPRYKVTKRGQDVTLRCDPISSHATLYWYQQALGQGPEFLTYFNYEAQPDKSGLPSDRFSAERPEGSISTLTIQRTEQRDSAMYRCASSLGDRGTYEQYFGPGTRLTVT.

V usage is TRBV25-1 and J usage is TRBJ1-1; the D is unclear. From germline, CDR1 is MGHDK and CDR2 SYGVNS. Between the trimmed V and J ends, which lost 6 bases and 3 bases, there was a span of 11 bases. CDR3 size: 13 residues. The CDR3 is CASSGIGHTEAFF. CDR3 DNA sequence: TGTGCCAGCAGCGGAATTGGGCACACTGAAGCTTTCTTT.

The chain joins TRBV7-2 to TRBJ2-7; D gene uncertain. The CDR3 runs to 16 residues. Germline-derived CDR1 and CDR2 are SGHTA and FQGNSA. V lost 1 base to trimming and J lost 2 bases, with 15 bases between them. The CDR3 loop reads CASSLDLWAPPYEQYF. The CDR3 nucleotides are TGTGCCAGCAGCTTAGATTTGTGGGCTCCTCCCTACGAGCAGTACTTC.